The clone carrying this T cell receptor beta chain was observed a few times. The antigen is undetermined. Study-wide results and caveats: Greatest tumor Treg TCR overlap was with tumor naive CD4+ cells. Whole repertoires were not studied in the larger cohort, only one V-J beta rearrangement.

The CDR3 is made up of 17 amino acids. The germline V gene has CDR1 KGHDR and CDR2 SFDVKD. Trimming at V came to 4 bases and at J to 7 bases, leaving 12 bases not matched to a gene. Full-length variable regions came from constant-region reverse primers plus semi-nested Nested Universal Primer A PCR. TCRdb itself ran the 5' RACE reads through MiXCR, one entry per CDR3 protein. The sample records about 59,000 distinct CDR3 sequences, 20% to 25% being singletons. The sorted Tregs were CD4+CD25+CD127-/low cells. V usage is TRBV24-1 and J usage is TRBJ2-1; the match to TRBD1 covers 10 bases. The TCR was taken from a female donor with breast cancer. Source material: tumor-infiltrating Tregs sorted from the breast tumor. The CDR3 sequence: CATSEMGGTGALNEQFF. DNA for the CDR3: TGTGCCACCAGTGAGATGGGTGGGACAGGGGCTTTAAATGAGCAGTTCTTC.